This TCR beta chain was captured in a study of cytomegalovirus exposure and HLA in healthy donors. The study ran its PCR with 60 Vbeta and 13 Jbeta primers. The protocol was immunoSEQ multiplex PCR, while the TCRdb copy is restricted to in-frame clones and leaves out a portion. The sample holds 130,000 or so clones, roughly 73% seen once. There are 15 residues in the CDR3. Per the germline V gene, CDR1 is MNHNY and CDR2 is SVGAGI (reference sequence). The V end was cut by 5 bases, the J end by 4 bases, with 17 bases between. V and J are TRBV6-6 and TRBJ1-1; the D is unclear. The receptor was derived from a man in his forties in good health and CMV-seronegative. Sequenced: PBMCs. The CDR3 coding sequence is TGTGCCAGCAGTCGCCATGGGCCGGCCGGCACTGAAGCTTTCTTT. It encodes CASSRHGPAGTEAFF.